This T cell receptor beta chain derives from a study of T cell responses to AZD1222 COVID-19 vaccine. General study findings and limits: Spike-specific TCR breadth and depth both grew after two AZD1222 doses. No repertoire was sampled before or during the peak T cell response, only after it.

Data came from immunoSEQ multiplex PCR; TCRdb stores just in-frame clones and leaves some out. This sample carries about 270,000 clones, around 93% of them seen once, and the ten largest clones take roughly 0.51%. Turning to this clone: The antigen is unknown.

V dropped 2 bases and J dropped 0 bases, with 2 bases sitting between them. There are 13 residues in the CDR3. Germline V gene lookup returns CDR1 MNHNS and CDR2 SASEGT. This rearrangement joins TRBV6-1 to TRBJ1-5; D ambiguous. This receptor was identified in an adult who received the AZD1222 COVID-19 vaccine. The sample was peripheral blood, taken 28 days after the second AZD1222 dose. This chain's CDR3 is CASSERSNQPQHF. CDR3 coding DNA: TGTGCCAGCAGTGAACGTAGCAATCAGCCCCAGCATTTT.